One sample yielded the 8 T cell receptor beta chains listed below, sequenced in a study of CD8+CD57+ T cells in acquired aplastic anemia. Patients chosen for sequencing had shown CD8+CD57+ cell expansion by flow cytometry. Genomic DNA templated the TCR beta VDJ and CDR3 profiling. From the reads, TCRdb called clonotypes with MiXCR, one entry per CDR3 protein. Among tens of thousands of distinct CDR3 sequences listed, approximately 63% were seen once. Sequencing input: sorted CD4+, CD8+, or CD8+CD57+ T cells (not recorded which) from PBMCs. These receptors were taken from a human donor with aplastic anemia.

This clonotype was detected only a few times. The genes are TRBV15 and TRBJ1-5; D unresolved. The germline gives CDR1 LNHNV, CDR2 YYDKDF (reference sequence). CDR3 length: 15 amino acids. Trimming removed 0 bases at V and 3 bases at J, with 9 bases between. CDR3 loop: CATSREGQLNQPQHF. In nucleotides, the CDR3 is TGTGCCACCAGCAGAGAAGGGCAGCTCAATCAGCCCCAGCATTTT.

The chain joins TRBV24-1 to TRBJ1-2; D gene uncertain. V was clipped by 1 base and J by 2 bases, with 7 bases between them. The CDR3 is made up of 14 amino acids. CDR1 is KGHDR and CDR2 is SFDVKD in the germline V gene. The CDR3 reads CATSDFARNYGYTF. The CDR3 DNA reads as TGTGCCACCAGTGATTTCGCCAGGAACTATGGCTACACCTTC.

The genes are TRBV10-3 and TRBJ1-5, with D unclear. V was cut by 0 bases and J by 5 bases, with 5 bases left in between. The germline V gene encodes CDR1 ENHRY and CDR2 SYGVKD. The CDR3 is 13 residues long. This CDR3 reads CAISESRDQPQHF. The DNA for the CDR3 is TGTGCCATCAGTGAGTCGAGGGATCAGCCCCAGCATTTT.

This clonotype was seen just once. The chain uses TRBV20-1 and TRBJ2-7; either TRBD1 or TRBD2 may supply D (6 bases each). This CDR3 is built from 14 residues. CDR1 DFQATT and CDR2 SNEGSKA come from the germline V gene (reference sequence). V lost 4 bases, J lost 6 bases, and 19 bases lay in between. The CDR3 DNA reads TGCAGTGCTATTGAGGGGGGCAGGTTGGGCGAGCAGTACTTC. This translates into CSAIEGGRLGEQYF.

This clonotype has at least ten counts. The V and J genes are TRBV6-1 and TRBJ2-1; 8 bases agree with TRBD2. V was pared by 6 bases and J by 5 bases, with 6 bases of the junction left unmatched. This CDR3 comprises 14 residues. From germline, CDR1 is MNHNS and CDR2 SASEGT. The CDR3 sequence is CASSSGTRDNEQFF. CDR3 bases: TGTGCCAGCAGCTCCGGGACTAGAGACAATGAGCAGTTCTTC.

V usage is TRBV20-1 and J usage is TRBJ2-1; maybe TRBD2 (6 bases). Germline lookup yields CDR1 DFQATT and CDR2 SNEGSKA (reference sequence). The CDR3 loop spans 20 amino acids. With 0 bases removed from V and 1 base from J, the gap between germline ends came to 25 bases. CDR3 protein: CSARDQEGGPSASSYNEQFF. CDR3 nucleotide sequence: TGCAGTGCTAGAGATCAGGAGGGAGGTCCTTCGGCATCATCCTACAATGAGCAGTTCTTC.

The V and J genes are TRBV9 and TRBJ1-1; no definite D call. The germline V gene has CDR1 SGDLS and CDR2 YYNGEE. The CDR3 consists of 12 residues. Trimming stripped 0 bases from V and 6 bases from J, with 6 bases between. CDR3 sequence (DNA): TGTGCCAGCAGCGTAGGGATCCCTGAAGCTTTCTTT. As protein: CASSVGIPEAFF.

The V gene is TRBV29-1, the J gene TRBJ1-2; D uncertain. Germline CDR1 SQVTM, CDR2 ANQGSEA. This CDR3 is 14 amino acids long. CDR3 in amino acids: CSVPWAEGTDGYTF. In DNA form, the CDR3 reads TGCAGTGTACCTTGGGCCGAAGGCACGGATGGCTACACCTTC. Based on the CDR3 plus reference TRBV29-1 and TRBJ1-2, the full variable domain is SAVISQKPSRDICQRGTSLTIQCQVDSQVTMMFWYRQQPGQSLTLIATANQGSEATYESGFVIDKFPISRPNLTFSTLTVSNMSPEDSSIYLCSVPWAEGTDGYTFGSGTRLTVV.